The subject of this entry is one T cell receptor beta chain. The antigen remains undetermined. CDR3 length equals 17 residues. The germline CDR1 and CDR2 sequences are ENHRY and SYGVKD. Trimming cost V 2 bases and J 2 bases; bases outside gene matches: 6. This specimen comes from a study of vaccination effects on CD4 cells after COVID-19. Produced via immunoSEQ multiplex PCR; TCRdb's table is partial and in-frame only. This sample has around 68,000 clones, with 75% to 90% found just once. Findings and limits, study-wide: Nearly all vaccine-induced clones in healthy recipients recognized only SARS-CoV-2. Both infection-induced and vaccine-induced clones contracted markedly at late post-vaccination timepoints.

Antigen-specific CD4+ T cells expanded by the ViraFEST assay with viral peptide pools were then sequenced. Isolation of CD4+ T cells took place after approximately 10 days of culture. Nucleocapsid antibodies were negative in the vaccine recipients, who had never had SARS-CoV-2 infection. The researchers cultured around 2 million PBMC per well with 8 to 10 IU/ml IL-2 and 7.5 to 10 ug/ml peptides. On days 3 and 7, fresh IL-2 medium replaced half the medium. The genes are TRBV10-3 and TRBJ2-2; 9 bases are a match to TRBD1. This receptor was identified in a human donor who received a COVID-19 vaccine. The material was CD4+ T cells from PBMCs cultured with SARS-CoV-2 spike peptides, obtained before COVID-19 vaccination. This CDR3 is CAISERNRGQNTGELFF. The CDR3 DNA follows: TGTGCCATCAGTGAGCGGAACAGGGGGCAAAACACCGGGGAGCTGTTTTTT.